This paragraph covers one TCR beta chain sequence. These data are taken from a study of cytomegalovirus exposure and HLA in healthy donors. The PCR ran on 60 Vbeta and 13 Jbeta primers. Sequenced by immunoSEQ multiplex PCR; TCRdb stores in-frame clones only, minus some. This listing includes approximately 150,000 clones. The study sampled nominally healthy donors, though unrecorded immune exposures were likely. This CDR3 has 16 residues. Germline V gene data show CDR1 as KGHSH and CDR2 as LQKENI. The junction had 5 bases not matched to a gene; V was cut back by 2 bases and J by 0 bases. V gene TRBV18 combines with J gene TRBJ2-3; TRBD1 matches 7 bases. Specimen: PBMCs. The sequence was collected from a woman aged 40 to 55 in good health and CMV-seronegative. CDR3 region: CASSPMVRGSTDTQYF. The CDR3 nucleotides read TGTGCCAGCTCACCAATGGTCAGGGGGAGCACAGATACGCAGTATTTT.